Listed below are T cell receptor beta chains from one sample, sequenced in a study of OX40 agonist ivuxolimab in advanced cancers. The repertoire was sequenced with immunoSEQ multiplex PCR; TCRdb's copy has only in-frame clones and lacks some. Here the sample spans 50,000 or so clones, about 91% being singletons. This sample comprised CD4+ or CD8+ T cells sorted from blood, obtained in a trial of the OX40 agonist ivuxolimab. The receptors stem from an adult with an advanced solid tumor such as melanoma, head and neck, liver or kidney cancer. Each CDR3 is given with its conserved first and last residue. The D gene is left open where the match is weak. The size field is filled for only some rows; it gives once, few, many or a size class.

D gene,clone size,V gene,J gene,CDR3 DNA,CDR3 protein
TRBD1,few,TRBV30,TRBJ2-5,TGTGCCTGGAGTACGGGGACAGGGGGCATCGAGACCCAGTACTTC,CAWSTGTGGIETQYF
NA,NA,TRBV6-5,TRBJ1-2,TGTGCCAGCAGTCTGGGTTCTAACTATGGCTACACCTTC,CASSLGSNYGYTF
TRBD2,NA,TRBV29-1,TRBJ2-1,TGCAGCGTTGAACTCCTAGCGGGAGTATATGAGCAGTTCTTC,CSVELLAGVYEQFF
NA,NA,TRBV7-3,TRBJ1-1,TGTGCCAGCAGCTTATGGGGGAACACTGAAGCTTTCTTT,CASSLWGNTEAFF
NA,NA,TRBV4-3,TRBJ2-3,TGCGCCAGCAGCCAAGTCAGCGGAAGCACAGATACGCAGTATTTT,CASSQVSGSTDTQYF
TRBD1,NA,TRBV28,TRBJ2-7,TGTGCCAGCAGTGCAGGGGGTAGCTCCTACGAGCAGTACTTC,CASSAGGSSYEQYF
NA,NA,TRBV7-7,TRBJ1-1,TGTGCTAGCAGCCTCCTGGGCACCGACACTGAAGCTTTCTTT,CASSLLGTDTEAFF
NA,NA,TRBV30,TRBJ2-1,TGTGCCTGGAGTCTAGCGATAAGCTCCTACAATGAGCAGTTCTTC,CAWSLAISSYNEQFF
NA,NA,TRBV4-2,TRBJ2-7,TGTGCCAGCAGCCATCAGGTCGGGGGGCCCTACGAGCAGTACTTC,CASSHQVGGPYEQYF
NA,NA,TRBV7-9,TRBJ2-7,TGTGCCAGCAGCTTAGACTTTACCGAGCAGTACTTC,CASSLDFTEQYF
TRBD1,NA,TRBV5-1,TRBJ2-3,TGCGCCAGCAGTGCCAGGGGGCCGGCAGATACGCAGTATTTT,CASSARGPADTQYF
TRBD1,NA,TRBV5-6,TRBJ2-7,TGTGCCAGCAGCTCACCGACAGGGGACGCCTACGAGCAGTACTTC,CASSSPTGDAYEQYF
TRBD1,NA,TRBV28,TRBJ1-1,TGTGCCAGCAGCCCTGACAGGGAGGCGTCTGAAGCTTTCTTT,CASSPDREASEAFF
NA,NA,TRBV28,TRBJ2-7,TGTGCCAGCAGTTTCGACCCCTCCGAGCAGTACTTC,CASSFDPSEQYF
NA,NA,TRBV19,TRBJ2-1,TGTGCCAGTAGTAGGGCGGGAAGCTCCTACAATGAGCAGTTCTTC,CASSRAGSSYNEQFF
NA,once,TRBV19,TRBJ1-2,TGTGCCAGTAGTATATTGGCGGGGGATGGCTACACCTTC,CASSILAGDGYTF
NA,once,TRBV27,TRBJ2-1,TGTGCCAGCAGTTCCCTGGGGACCCTATTTTGGGAGCAGTTCTTC,CASSSLGTLFWEQFF
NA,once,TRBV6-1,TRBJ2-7,TGTGCCAGCAGTGAAGCAGACCCCTACGAGCAGTACTTC,CASSEADPYEQYF
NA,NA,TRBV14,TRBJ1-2,TGTGCCAGCAGCCAAGTTGGGGTTGCATATGGCTACACCTTC,CASSQVGVAYGYTF
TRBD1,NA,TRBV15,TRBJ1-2,TGTGCCACCAGCTCAACAGGGGGTTTCTATGGCTACACCTTC,CATSSTGGFYGYTF
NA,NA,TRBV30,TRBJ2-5,TGTGCCTGGAGCTGGGGCAGGGGCCTAGAGACCCAGTACTTC,CAWSWGRGLETQYF
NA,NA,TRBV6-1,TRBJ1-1,TGTGCCAGTAATATAGAAGCTTTCTTT,CASNIEAFF
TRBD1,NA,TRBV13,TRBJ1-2,TGTGCCAGCACCCCTAGATCGGGACAGGGACCCCTTAAGAAGGGCTACACCTTC,CASTPRSGQGPLKKGYTF
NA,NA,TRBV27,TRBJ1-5,TGTGCCAGCAGCGACGGTCTCAATCAGCCCCAGCATTTT,CASSDGLNQPQHF